Each of the 27 T cell receptor beta chains below was sequenced from the same sample in a study of blood T cell repertoires in COVID-19. Here immunoSEQ multiplex PCR was the method, and the copy in TCRdb shows in-frame clones only, minus some. Of about 100,000 clones listed, roughly 91% are singletons. Sequencing was done on a sample of peripheral blood. The receptors originated from a young man with COVID-19, enrolled during active disease.

This chain connects TRBV6-2 or TRBV6-3 to TRBJ1-2; D is unclear. Germline V lookup: CDR1 MNHEY, CDR2 SVGEGT. This CDR3 comprises 14 residues. Trimming stripped 6 bases from V and 3 bases from J, with 14 bases between. The CDR3 is CASSPSGIYYGYTF. CDR3 coding DNA: TGTGCCAGCAGCCCCTCGGGGATTTACTATGGCTACACCTTC.

V is TRBV28 and J is TRBJ2-7, with 9 bases that match TRBD1. Losses at the gene ends were 5 bases for V and 2 bases for J; bases not matched to a gene: 4. CDR1 and CDR2 (germline): MDHEN, SYDVKM. The CDR3 runs to 14 residues. The CDR3 nucleotides are TGTGCCAGCAGTGACTGGACAGGGGCCTACGAGCAGTACTTC. It codes for CASSDWTGAYEQYF.

A single count supports this clone. The chain recombines TRBV15 with TRBJ1-5, with unresolved D. V lost 3 bases and J lost 8, with 20 bases in between. The CDR3 runs to 16 residues. Germline V gene sequence: CDR1 LNHNV, CDR2 YYDKDF (reference sequence). In nucleotides, the CDR3 is TGTGCCACCAGCAGTACCGGGCCTAAAAGGAGGGAGCCCCAGCATTTT. Amino acids: CATSSTGPKRREPQHF.

V and J are TRBV29-1 and TRBJ2-3; 10 nucleotides line up with TRBD2. CDR1 is SQVTM and CDR2 is ANQGSEA in the germline V gene. Trimming took 3 bases from V and 4 from J; bases not matched to a gene: 13. This CDR3 has 17 residues. This chain's CDR3 is CSVDGRAGGISADTQYF. The DNA of the CDR3 is TGCAGCGTTGATGGGAGAGCGGGAGGGATTAGTGCAGATACGCAGTATTTT.

As for this clone: Compared with germline, one end of the junction differs, possibly owing to a read error. The chain recombines TRBV3-1 (or the pseudogene TRBV3-2) with TRBJ1-4, with a weak D call TRBD1 (5 bases). Germline-derived CDR1 and CDR2 are LGHDT and YNNKEL (reference sequence). CDR3 length equals 13 residues. Written as DNA, the CDR3 is TGTGCCAGCAGCAGGGGTCATAATGAAAAACTGCTTTTT. Protein product: CASSRGHNEKLLF.

The chain joins TRBV19 to TRBJ1-1; D may be TRBD1 (5 bases). This CDR3 has 14 residues. Germline-derived CDR1 and CDR2 are LNHDA and SQIVND (reference sequence). V shed 0 bases and J shed 4 bases, with 9 bases lying between them. As DNA, the CDR3 is TGTGCCAGTAGTATAGACAGGGTAGGCACTGAAGCTTTCTTT. This gives the protein CASSIDRVGTEAFF.

This clone showed up just a few times. The chain employs TRBV4-1 and TRBJ2-7; 8 bases match TRBD1. CDR1 is MGHRA and CDR2 is YSYEKL in the germline V gene. This CDR3 region has 16 residues. The V gene end was trimmed by 3 bases and the J gene end by 6 bases; junction bases not matched to a gene: 13. For the CDR3, the DNA is TGCGCCAGCAGCCACCAAATGACAGGGGATGCATCCGAGCAGTACTTC. Translation: CASSHQMTGDASEQYF.

V usage is TRBV2 and J usage is TRBJ1-1, with a possible D match to TRBD1 (5 bases). Trimming took 7 bases from V and 3 from J, leaving 9 bases between them. Germline V gene sequence: CDR1 SNHLY, CDR2 FYNNEI. The CDR3 sequence is 12 residues long. In DNA form, the CDR3 reads TGTGCCAGCATCGCAGGGTACACTGAAGCTTTCTTT. This gives the protein CASIAGYTEAFF.

This clone was counted only a few times. The rearrangement uses TRBV5-1 and TRBJ2-3; TRBD2 matches 7 bases. The germline CDR1 and CDR2 sequences are SGHRS and YFSETQ. Trimming cost V 1 base and J 2 bases; bases outside gene matches: 4. CDR3 length equals 15 residues. The CDR3, as DNA: TGCGCCAGCAGCTTGCTAGCGGTGGACACAGATACGCAGTATTTT. Protein product: CASSLLAVDTDTQYF.

The chain carries TRBV19 and TRBJ2-1, with TRBD2 as a possible D gene (6 bases). The germline V and J ends were trimmed by 6 bases and 2 bases, with 17 bases remaining between them. The CDR3 contains 16 residues. The V gene's germline CDR1 is LNHDA and CDR2 SQIVND (reference sequence). The chain's CDR3 is CASSPSRDLTYNEQFF. CDR3 sequence (DNA): TGTGCCAGTAGCCCTTCCCGGGACTTGACCTACAATGAGCAGTTCTTC.

This clone was seen a single time. The chain combines TRBV18 with TRBJ1-2; 7 nucleotides match TRBD1. The germline V gene encodes CDR1 KGHSH and CDR2 LQKENI. V lost 2 bases to trimming and J lost 4 bases; unmatched junction nucleotides: 10. The CDR3 spans 16 residues. In nucleotides, the CDR3 is TGTGCCAGCTCACCAGACAGGGTAGTATACTCCTATGGCTACACCTTC. Translating gives CASSPDRVVYSYGYTF.

CDR3 bases: TGTGCCAGCAGTGAGATCCCCCCCAGGGGCACTGAAGCTTTCTTT. The encoded protein is CASSEIPPRGTEAFF. The J gene is TRBJ1-1, the V gene TRBV27, with D possibly being TRBD1 (6 bases). The CDR3 consists of 15 residues. Trimming took 5 bases from V and 4 from J, leaving 17 bases between them. CDR1 and CDR2 (germline): MNHEY, SMNVEV (reference sequence).

In DNA, the CDR3 is TGTGCCAGCAGTGAAAGGACAGGCAGCTCCTACAATGAGCAGTTCTTC. It encodes CASSERTGSSYNEQFF. The gene calls are TRBV2 and TRBJ2-1; 7 bases map to TRBD1. The CDR3 totals 16 residues. Germline V gene lookup returns CDR1 SNHLY and CDR2 FYNNEI. Germline trimming cut 2 bases from V and 0 bases from J; bases unmatched to any gene: 4.

The J gene is TRBJ2-5, the V gene TRBV7-8; 10 positions match TRBD2. Germline-derived CDR1 and CDR2 are SGHVS and FQNEAQ. The CDR3 has 16 amino acids. With V trimmed by 5 bases and J by 2 bases, 8 bases remained unmatched. In DNA, the CDR3 is TGTGCCAGCAGCATACTGGGAGCGGGAGGGCAAGAGACCCAGTACTTC. Its protein product is CASSILGAGGQETQYF.

The genes are TRBV7-2 and TRBJ2-7; D uncertain. In germline, CDR1 is SGHTA, CDR2 FQGNSA. Deletions cut 4 bases from V and 4 bases from J, with 5 bases between. The CDR3 loop spans 11 amino acids. In DNA form, the CDR3 reads TGTGCCAGCAGCTCACTTTACGAGCAGTACTTC. It yields the protein CASSSLYEQYF.

The chain combines TRBV28 with TRBJ2-3; 11 bases align to TRBD2. This CDR3 is built from 17 residues. Trimming took 5 bases from V and 5 from J; bases not matched to a gene: 12. Germline-derived CDR1 and CDR2 are MDHEN and SYDVKM. In DNA, the CDR3 is TGTGCCAGCAGTCCCATCCTACTAGCGGGAGCTGAAGATACGCAGTATTTT. Translation gives CASSPILLAGAEDTQYF.

The CDR3 DNA follows: TGTGCCAGCAACATGGGGGGGGCCGGGGAGCTGTTTTTT. This codes for CASNMGGAGELFF. The rearrangement links TRBV25-1 to TRBJ2-2, with 7 positions matching TRBD2. Germline CDR1 is MGHDK and CDR2 is SYGVNS. This CDR3 has 13 amino acids. V dropped 7 bases and J dropped 6; count of bases not matched to a gene: 5.

V usage is TRBV7-8 and J usage is TRBJ2-3; D gene unclear. The germline CDR1 and CDR2 sequences are SGHVS and FQNEAQ. Trimming cost V 1 base and J 4 bases, with 3 bases left between them. The CDR3 loop spans 12 amino acids. The chain's CDR3 is CASSLGPDTQYF. The CDR3 nucleotides read TGTGCCAGCAGCTTAGGGCCAGATACGCAGTATTTT. The full variable domain, rest sourced from reference TRBV7-8 and TRBJ2-3, is GAGVSQSPRYKVAKRGQDVALRCDPISGHVSLFWYQQALGQGPEFLTYFQNEAQLDKSGLPSDRFFAERPEGSVSTLKIQRTQQEDSAVYLCASSLGPDTQYFGPGTRLTVL.

The J gene is TRBJ2-7, the V gene TRBV7-9, with D perhaps TRBD1 (5 bases). Germline V lookup: CDR1 SEHNR, CDR2 FQNEAQ (reference sequence). The CDR3 covers 13 residues. Trimming took off 5 bases at V and 1 base at J, with 9 bases between the two ends. The CDR3 is CASSPRVSYEQYF. DNA for the CDR3: TGTGCCAGCAGCCCCAGGGTTTCCTACGAGCAGTACTTC. Supplemented by reference TRBV7-9 and TRBJ2-7, the full variable domain reads DTGVSQNPRHKITKRGQNVTFRCDPISEHNRLYWYRQTLGQGPEFLTYFQNEAQLEKSRLLSDRFSAERPKGSFSTLEIQRTEQGDSAMYLCASSPRVSYEQYFGPGTRLTVT.

Note on this clone: In the same sample, other DNA sequences code for this CDR3. DNA of the CDR3: TGTGCCAGTAGTATACTGGGGCAGAACACTGAAGCTTTCTTT. It translates to CASSILGQNTEAFF. The chain carries TRBV19 and TRBJ1-1, with D perhaps TRBD1 (5 bases). The CDR3 consists of 14 residues. CDR1 and CDR2 (germline): LNHDA, SQIVND (reference sequence). The V gene lost 2 bases and the J gene lost 1 base, with 8 bases spanning the gap. Looking up the rest from reference TRBV19 and TRBJ1-1 gives the full variable domain: DGGITQSPKYLFRKEGQNVTLSCEQNLNHDAMYWYRQDPGQGLRLIYYSQIVNDFQKGDIAEGYSVSREKKESFPLTVTSAQKNPTAFYLCASSILGQNTEAFFGQGTRLTVV.

The rearrangement joins TRBV7-2 to TRBJ2-5; TRBD2 aligns across 8 bases. V shed 4 bases, J shed 5 bases, and the junction held 3 bases outside the gene matches. Germline loops: CDR1 SGHTA, CDR2 FQGNSA. CDR3 length: 13 amino acids. CDR3 loop: CASSSGLGETQYF. The DNA for the CDR3 is TGTGCCAGCAGCTCGGGACTAGGTGAGACCCAGTACTTC.

The V and J genes are TRBV29-1 and TRBJ2-3, with 8 bases that match TRBD2. The CDR3 loop spans 14 amino acids. Germline V gives CDR1 SQVTM, CDR2 ANQGSEA. The trim removed 4 bases at V and 0 bases at J, leaving 3 bases unmatched. The CDR3 loop reads CSVAASGSTDTQYF. Written as DNA, the CDR3 is TGCAGCGTTGCCGCTAGCGGGAGCACAGATACGCAGTATTTT.

The CDR3 coding sequence is TGCGCCAGCAGCCAGCGAACAGGGCAGAATGAAAAACTGTTTTTT. This encodes CASSQRTGQNEKLFF. This chain joins TRBV4-3 and TRBJ1-4, with TRBD1 as a possible D gene (6 bases). Germline assignment: CDR1 LGHNA and CDR2 YSLEER. The CDR3 spans 15 residues. V shed 3 bases and J shed 5 bases, with 13 bases lying between them.

In regard to this clone: At one end, the junction sequence differs from germline, possibly due to a read error. The chain combines TRBV28 with TRBJ1-4; tentatively, D is TRBD1 (5 bases). CDR1 is MDHEN and CDR2 is SYDVKM in the germline V gene. The CDR3 extends over 15 amino acids. CDR3 sequence: CASSGGGATNEKLLF. CDR3 bases: TGTGCCAGCAGTGGGGGGGGTGCAACTAATGAAAAACTGCTTTTT.

The V and J genes are TRBV6-4 and TRBJ2-7; 8 bases are shared with TRBD1. The CDR3 is 14 residues long. J gave up 3 bases and V 2 bases, and 3 bases lay outside the gene matches. Germline loops: CDR1 MRHNA, CDR2 SNTAGT. The CDR3 loop reads CASSDRTGSYEQYF. The CDR3 DNA sequence: TGTGCCAGCAGTGACCGGACAGGGAGCTACGAGCAGTACTTC.

The chain carries TRBV11-2 and TRBJ2-5; 9 bases are shared with TRBD1. V was pared by 5 bases and J by 5 bases, with 9 bases of the junction left unmatched. Germline CDR1 reads SGHAT; CDR2 reads FQNNGV. The CDR3 has 15 amino acids. Here the CDR3 reads CASSLFGTGLETQYF. CDR3 in DNA: TGTGCCAGCAGCCTATTCGGGACAGGGCTGGAGACCCAGTACTTC.

For the CDR3, the DNA is TGTGCCAGCAGCTTACGGACTAGCGGGAGGTATAGGTCCGGGGAGCTGTTTTTT. Protein: CASSLRTSGRYRSGELFF. This chain joins TRBV7-2 and TRBJ2-2; 14 bases align to TRBD2. V gave up 2 bases and J gave up 6 bases; unmatched junction bases: 8. The germline V gene encodes CDR1 SGHTA and CDR2 FQGNSA. The CDR3 length is 18 residues.